This T cell receptor beta chain originates from a study of patients and donors after allogeneic stem cell transplantation. This clonotype appeared once. CDR1 and CDR2 (germline): KGHSH, LQKENI. CDR3 length equals 12 residues. V gave up 2 bases and J gave up 9 bases, with 10 bases separating them. A single record per CDR3 protein comes from TCRdb applying MiXCR to the RT-PCR reads. The top ten hold about 6% of the sample, which has about 960,000 distinct CDR3 sequences, about a sixth seen once. The sample comprised blood, either unsorted or a sorted T cell fraction (not recorded which). The TCR sequence derives from a human donor who was either an allogeneic HSCT recipient or a stem cell or donor lymphocyte infusion donor (not recorded which). It is not recorded whose cells these are; they may come from a transplant donor. The chain couples TRBV18 to TRBJ2-5, with a possible D match to TRBD1 (5 bases). The DNA of the CDR3 is TGTGCCAGCTCACCAGAGACCAGGGCCCAGTACTTC. Translating gives CASSPETRAQYF.